This entry lists 20 T cell receptor beta chains sequenced from one sample in a study of T-cell reconstitution after alpha-beta-depleted transplantation in children (dated by TCRdb to 2016 to 2018). Receptors were amplified or captured by PCR. The listed sequencing device is Illumina HiSeq 2500. To normalize quantification of the TCRbeta repertoire, the TCR libraries were built with molecular barcoding that relied on unique molecular identifiers. Using fastp trimming at Q25 and MiXCR clonotype assembly, TCRdb reanalyzed the public sequencing data and kept in-frame beta chains. CDR3 protein duplicates are merged, each entry listing the most common genes and DNA. The sample has some 600,000 distinct CDR3 sequences on record, roughly 13% of them singletons. The top ten clones comprise 2% to 2.5% of the sample. In light of the paper, this sample's treatment or condition label describes: allogeneic hematopoietic cell transplantation with graft depleted of TCRalphabeta T cells and CD19 B cells.

The material sequenced was PBMCs, mostly from graft donor cells, taken 360 days after TCRalphabeta/CD19-depleted stem cell transplant. The source of these receptors is a male patient aged 10 to 17 who had a stem cell transplant for acute myeloid leukemia, so the T cells may come from the graft donor.

The chain employs TRBV7-8 and TRBJ2-1; TRBD2 aligns across 10 bases. There are 18 residues in the CDR3. V lost 2 bases and J lost 0; bases outside the gene matches: 7. Germline V CDR1 and CDR2: SGHVS, FQNEAQ. CDR3 sequence: CASSLSGGGRGSYNEQFF. As DNA, the CDR3 is TGTGCCAGCAGCTTAAGCGGGGGGGGGCGGGGCTCCTACAATGAGCAGTTCTTC.

About this clonotype itself: The CDR3 carries no conserved terminal phenylalanine or tryptophan, so it likely arises from a read error. DNA of the CDR3: TGCAGCGTTCAATTGGGCCAAGATCCTAATGAAAAACTGTTTTCT. Translating gives CSVQLGQDPNEKLFS. The chain uses TRBV29-1 and TRBJ1-4; D gene unclear. The CDR3 is 15 residues long. Germline-derived CDR1 and CDR2 are SQVTM and ANQGSEA. V was cut by 5 bases and J by 3 bases, with 16 bases left in between.

This clonotype showed up just a few times. The chain combines TRBV4-2 with TRBJ2-1; TRBD2 agrees at 9 bases. Per the germline V gene, CDR1 is LGHNA and CDR2 is YNFKEQ. This CDR3 comprises 16 residues. Trimming took 1 base from V and 8 from J; bases not matched to a gene: 9. CDR3 sequence reads: CASSQGLSGSSDEQFF. DNA of the CDR3: TGTGCCAGCAGCCAAGGCCTTAGCGGGAGTAGCGATGAGCAGTTCTTC.

This clonotype occurred many times. The CDR3 loop reads CSVVLVDEQFF. DNA for the CDR3: TGCAGCGTTGTACTAGTCGATGAGCAGTTCTTC. The rearrangement links TRBV29-1 to TRBJ2-1, with D possibly TRBD2 on 5 matching bases. Trimming shortened V by 4 bases and J by 8 bases, and 9 bases separated the two germline ends. The CDR3 totals 11 residues. CDR1 is SQVTM, CDR2 ANQGSEA, per germline.

This clonotype was counted many times. The genes are TRBV12-3 or TRBV12-4 and TRBJ2-4; D is undetermined. The CDR3 has 16 amino acids. Trimming removed 5 bases from V and 0 bases from J, with 14 bases in between. The CDR3 sequence: CASSPFGGKAKNIQYF. The CDR3 nucleotides are TGTGCCAGCAGTCCTTTCGGTGGTAAAGCCAAAAACATTCAGTACTTC.

The chain employs TRBV28 and TRBJ2-5, with 11 nucleotides matching TRBD1. Trimming removed 8 bases from V and 4 bases from J; junction bases left unmatched: 9. Germline V CDR1 and CDR2: MDHEN, SYDVKM. CDR3 length equals 15 residues. CDR3 sequence: CASVGDRGSSETQYF. CDR3 nucleotides: TGTGCCAGCGTCGGGGACAGGGGGTCATCAGAGACCCAGTACTTC.

This clonotype was observed a few times. The chain carries TRBV9 and TRBJ2-7; TRBD1 aligns across 9 bases. V lost 0 bases, J lost 1 base, and 2 bases stayed unmatched. Germline assignment: CDR1 SGDLS and CDR2 YYNGEE. The CDR3 consists of 15 residues. This CDR3 reads CASSVEQGASYEQYF. The DNA of the CDR3 is TGTGCCAGCAGCGTAGAACAGGGGGCGTCCTACGAGCAGTACTTC.

This clonotype occurred a few times. DNA of the CDR3: TGTGCCAGCAGCTTAGTGAGGTATCGCACTGAAGCTTTCTTT. Its protein product is CASSLVRYRTEAFF. The chain is built from TRBV7-2 and TRBJ1-1; D is undetermined. There are 14 residues in the CDR3. Germline V gives CDR1 SGHTA, CDR2 FQGNSA. V lost 1 base, J lost 4 bases, and 10 bases lay in between.

V and J are TRBV7-3 and TRBJ2-3; D might be TRBD1 or TRBD2, each matching 6 bases. The CDR3 is made up of 18 amino acids. Germline CDR1 and CDR2: SGHTA and FQGTGA. Deletions cut 5 bases from V and 1 base from J, with 22 bases between. In nucleotides, the CDR3 is TGTGCCAGCAGCCCCGTCCGACTAGTTGCAGGGGGCACAGATACGCAGTATTTT. As protein: CASSPVRLVAGGTDTQYF.

The chain carries TRBV7-2 and TRBJ2-3, with 7 positions matching TRBD2. This CDR3 comprises 14 residues. Germline V gene lookup returns CDR1 SGHTA and CDR2 FQGNSA. With 4 bases clipped from V and 6 bases from J, the junction kept 7 bases outside the gene matches. The CDR3, as DNA: TGTGCCAGCAGCTGGGGAGGGCAAGGGGATACGCAGTATTTT. It is translated as CASSWGGQGDTQYF. The full variable domain, its missing parts supplied by reference TRBV7-2 and TRBJ2-3, is GAGVSQSPSNKVTEKGKDVELRCDPISGHTALYWYRQSLGQGLEFLIYFQGNSAPDKSGLPSDRFSAERTGGSVSTLTIQRTQQEDSAVYLCASSWGGQGDTQYFGPGTRLTVL.

In its sample, this clonotype was seen a few times. Compared with germline, one end of the junction differs, possibly owing to a read error. J is TRBJ2-7 and V is TRBV7-9, with 9 bases that match TRBD1. Germline V gene lookup returns CDR1 SEHNR and CDR2 FQNEAQ (reference sequence). CDR3 length: 9 residues. The CDR3 loop is CATRDREHF. The CDR3 nucleotides read TGTGCCACCCGGGACAGGGAACACTTC.

This clonotype was seen only a few times. The chain carries TRBV7-9 and TRBJ2-7; TRBD1 agrees at 7 bases. V shed 5 bases and J 4 bases; nucleotides not matched to a gene: 11. There are 15 residues in the CDR3. Looked up from germline, CDR1 is SEHNR and CDR2 is FQNEAQ (reference sequence). CDR3 sequence reads: CASSPDRAWSYEQYF. In DNA, the CDR3 is TGTGCCAGCAGCCCCGACAGGGCATGGTCGTACGAGCAGTACTTC. The full variable domain, completed using reference TRBV7-9 and TRBJ2-7, is DTGVSQNPRHKITKRGQNVTFRCDPISEHNRLYWYRQTLGQGPEFLTYFQNEAQLEKSRLLSDRFSAERPKGSFSTLEIQRTEQGDSAMYLCASSPDRAWSYEQYFGPGTRLTVT.

The chain employs TRBV29-1 and TRBJ2-1; 9 nucleotides align to TRBD2. V gave up 3 bases and J gave up 8 bases; unmatched junction bases: 8. Germline V CDR1 and CDR2: SQVTM, ANQGSEA. The CDR3 is 14 amino acids. The chain's CDR3 is CSVDRLAGYYEQFF. The CDR3, as DNA: TGCAGCGTTGACCGCCTAGCGGGATACTATGAGCAGTTCTTC.

This clonotype was observed a handful of times. The V and J genes are TRBV20-1 and TRBJ2-1, with TRBD2 matching 7 bases. Germline V lookup: CDR1 DFQATT, CDR2 SNEGSKA (reference sequence). CDR3 length: 11 amino acids. The ends lost 6 bases at V and 10 bases at J; junction bases unmatched: 6. The CDR3 reads CSASAREEQFF. The CDR3 DNA reads as TGCAGTGCGTCTGCGCGGGAGGAGCAGTTCTTC.

The chain joins TRBV6-5 to TRBJ2-3; D might be TRBD1 (5 bases). The length of the CDR3 is 16 residues. Germline CDR1 MNHEY, CDR2 SVGAGI. Trimming took off 0 bases at V and 4 bases at J, with 14 bases between the two ends. CDR3 DNA: TGTGCCAGCAGTTACTCACTGGGCGTAGGGGCAGATACGCAGTATTTT. It codes for CASSYSLGVGADTQYF.

This clonotype was seen ten or more times. The DNA of the CDR3 is TGTGCCAGCAGACGCGGACTAGTGGGCACAGATACGCAGTATTTT. Protein sequence: CASRRGLVGTDTQYF. The V and J genes are TRBV6-5 and TRBJ2-3; 7 bases match TRBD2. CDR1 is MNHEY and CDR2 is SVGAGI in the germline V gene. This CDR3 is built from 15 residues. The V and J ends lost 6 bases and 1 base, in that order; junction bases with no gene match: 7.

The chain joins TRBV20-1 to TRBJ2-7; possible D gene TRBD2, 6 bases. This CDR3 spans 13 amino acids. The germline V gene encodes CDR1 DFQATT and CDR2 SNEGSKA (reference sequence). The germline V and J ends were trimmed by 3 bases and 3 bases, with 12 bases remaining between them. In nucleotides, the CDR3 is TGCAGTGCTAGCAATAGCGGCAGCTACGAGCAGTACTTC. Amino acid sequence: CSASNSGSYEQYF.

This clonotype occurred a few times. This chain connects TRBV20-1 to TRBJ2-7; D not resolved. Germline V gene data show CDR1 as DFQATT and CDR2 as SNEGSKA (reference sequence). The ends were cut back, 6 bases at V and 5 bases at J, with 20 bases in the middle. The CDR3 has 14 residues. CDR3 nucleotide sequence: TGCAGTGCATTTGTTCGGCGGACCCTCCACGAGCAGTACTTC. This sequence encodes CSAFVRRTLHEQYF.

This clonotype was seen only a few times. This sequence joins TRBV4-1 and TRBJ1-4, with D unresolved. The CDR3 runs to 14 residues. Trimming took 3 bases from V and 4 from J, leaving 9 bases between them. Germline assignment: CDR1 MGHRA and CDR2 YSYEKL. As DNA, the CDR3 is TGCGCCAGCAGCCACCTCCAGGATAATGAAAAACTGTTTTTT. This encodes CASSHLQDNEKLFF.

The chain carries TRBV6-5 and TRBJ2-1; D is perhaps TRBD2 (5 bases). The V gene's germline CDR1 is MNHEY and CDR2 SVGAGI. Trimming took off 4 bases at V and 0 bases at J, with 13 bases between the two ends. The CDR3 spans 16 residues. CDR3 amino acids: CASSSLTISSYNEQFF. The CDR3 bases are TGTGCCAGCAGTTCCCTGACTATCAGCTCCTACAATGAGCAGTTCTTC.